This T cell receptor (beta chain) was sequenced for a study of neoadjuvant anti-PD-1 for oral cavity cancer. Overall study context: Non-progressing patients received a fourth nivolumab dose near day 43, then surgery on days 50-56. Study-wide points: Non-responders to neoadjuvant nivolumab had significantly more clonal PBMC T cells than responders.

As to time point: after neoadjuvant nivolumab, at surgical resection. Patients were newly diagnosed with stage II-IVA oral cavity squamous cell carcinoma without prior systemic or radiation treatment. Libraries were prepared by immunoSEQ multiplex PCR; TCRdb keeps only in-frame clonotypes and omits some of them. The sample carries about 12,000 clones, 71% recorded once. With respect to this clone: Antigen unknown.

CDR1 and CDR2 from the germline V gene are SGDLS and YYNGEE. The CDR3 extends over 17 amino acids. V lost 2 bases to trimming and J lost 0 bases, with 12 bases between them. The chain uses TRBV9 and TRBJ2-6, with D perhaps TRBD1 or TRBD2 (5 bases each). The TCR comes from a person between 40 and 85 years old with oral cavity squamous cell carcinoma. Sequencing was performed on PBMCs, taken after nivolumab (anti-PD-1) treatment. The CDR3 nucleotides are TGTGCCAGCAGCGTTAGGGACGGTTTCTCTGGGGCCAACGTCCTGACTTTC. Encoded protein: CASSVRDGFSGANVLTF. Filled out from reference TRBV9 and TRBJ2-6, the complete variable domain reads DSGVTQTPKHLITATGQRVTLRCSPRSGDLSVYWYQQSLDQGLQFLIQYYNGEERAKGNILERFSAQQFPDLHSELNLSSLELGDSALYFCASSVRDGFSGANVLTFGAGSRLTVL.